A selection of T cell receptor beta chains follows, all from one sample in a study of T cells after yellow fever vaccination. TCRdb called the 5' RACE reads again in MiXCR, with one record for every CDR3 protein. The sample carries about 630,000 distinct CDR3 sequences, around an eighth recorded once. This material consisted of PBMCs, taken on the day of the yellow fever booster vaccination. These receptors originate from a man younger than 40 who received the YFV17D yellow fever vaccine. CDR3s include the opening cysteine and the closing phenylalanine or tryptophan. Fields, in order: clone size, D gene, J gene, V gene, CDR3 DNA, CDR3 protein. The D gene is left open where the match is weak. Size values are once, few and many counts, or a class for expanded clones, and some rows have none.

>-|-|TRBJ2-5|TRBV27
TGTGCCACCAAAACCCCCGGGAAGAGAGAGACCCAGTACTTC
CATKTPGKRETQYF
>few|-|TRBJ2-7|TRBV3-1
TGTGCCAGCAGCCAAGTGGGAGTCGGGGACGAGCAGTACTTC
CASSQVGVGDEQYF
>few|TRBD2|TRBJ2-5|TRBV4-3
TGCGCCAGCAGCCATATCCTGGGAGGACTAGCGGGTCAAGGGACCCAGTACTTC
CASSHILGGLAGQGTQYF
>-|-|TRBJ2-5|TRBV7-2
TGTGCCAGCAGGTCGGGGGCGGAGCCTCAAGAGACCCAGTACTTC
CASRSGAEPQETQYF
>few|TRBD2|TRBJ2-2|TRBV30
TGTGCCTGGATCACCGGACTAGCGGGGATTAACACCGGGGAGCTGTTTTTT
CAWITGLAGINTGELFF
>-|TRBD2|TRBJ2-1|TRBV29-1
TGCAGCGGACTATTAATAGCGGGACACTACAATGAGCAGTTCTTC
CSGLLIAGHYNEQFF
>many|-|TRBJ2-2|TRBV12-3/TRBV12-4
TGTGCCAGCAGTTTGATCGCAGGGGCGAACACCGGGGAGCTGTTTTTT
CASSLIAGANTGELFF
>many|TRBD1|TRBJ2-5|TRBV20-1
TGCAGTGCCTCACCCGGGACAGGGAACCAAGAGACCCAGTACTTC
CSASPGTGNQETQYF
>-|TRBD1|TRBJ2-5|TRBV20-1
TGCAGTGCTAGACCGGGACAGGGCCCTTTTCAAGGGTACTTC
CSARPGQGPFQGYF
>-|-|TRBJ2-2|TRBV24-1
TGTGCCACCAGTGACTCCAGGACCGCGAACACCGGGGAGCTGTTTTTT
CATSDSRTANTGELFF
>-|-|TRBJ2-7|TRBV5-1
TGCGCCAGCAGCTTCGGCGGGACGGCAGGGGCCCACGAGCAGTACTTC
CASSFGGTAGAHEQYF
>few|-|TRBJ1-5|TRBV10-3
TGTGCCATCAGTAATCACAATAGCAATCAGCCCCAGCATTTT
CAISNHNSNQPQHF
>-|-|TRBJ2-7|TRBV20-1
TGCAGTGCTAGAGAGGTCCAGGCAGAGCAGTACTTC
CSAREVQAEQYF
>-|TRBD2|TRBJ2-7|TRBV11-2
TGTGCCAGCAGCTTAATAGTTACTAGCGGGAGGTATTACTACGAGCAGTACTTC
CASSLIVTSGRYYYEQYF
>few|-|TRBJ2-7|TRBV19
TGTGCCAGTAGATTGTCCTTGGGGACTTACTACGAGCAGTACTTC
CASRLSLGTYYEQYF
>few|-|TRBJ2-7|TRBV25-1
TGTGCCACTAAACAGGGAACCCTGGGATCCGAGCAGTACTTC
CATKQGTLGSEQYF
>few|-|TRBJ2-2|TRBV5-1
TGCGCCAGCAGCTTGGATCCTCTTGGAGCCGGGGAGCTGTTTTTT
CASSLDPLGAGELFF
>few|-|TRBJ2-6|TRBV20-1
TGCAGTGCTAGCCCGATAGGGAGGTGGGACTCTGGGGCCAACGTCCTGACTTTC
CSASPIGRWDSGANVLTF
>few|TRBD1|TRBJ2-2|TRBV5-1
TGCGCCAGCAGCTCCCCAGGGGGCCTGAACACCGGGGAGCTGTTTTTT
CASSSPGGLNTGELFF
>-|TRBD1|TRBJ2-7|TRBV5-4
TGTGCCAGCAGCCGGGATGGGACAGGGTCCGAGCAGTACTTC
CASSRDGTGSEQYF
>-|-|TRBJ2-5|TRBV20-1
TGCAGTGCTAGAGATATGCAGTCGTCCCTGGAGACCCAGTACTTC
CSARDMQSSLETQYF
>-|-|TRBJ1-1|TRBV6-2/TRBV6-3
TGTGCCTCCCGTCGGGGCACTGAAGCTTTCTTT
CASRRGTEAFF
>few|-|TRBJ2-3|TRBV4-3
TGCGCCAGCAGCCAACCCCCCGTTGGGTTGCGCACAGATACGCAGTATTTT
CASSQPPVGLRTDTQYF
>many|-|TRBJ1-1|TRBV7-9
TGTGCCAGCAGCCTGCCGCGGGGACCTGAAGCTTTCTTT
CASSLPRGPEAFF
>many|TRBD1|TRBJ2-3|TRBV20-1
TGCAGTGCTAATCCAAAGGGGGCCAGTCGCAATACGCAGTATTTT
CSANPKGASRNTQYF
>few|TRBD2|TRBJ2-5|TRBV4-2
TGTGCCAGCAGCCAAGCATTTAGCGGGATGACAGAGACCCAGTACTTC
CASSQAFSGMTETQYF
>few|-|TRBJ1-1|TRBV7-9
TGTGCCACGCGGGGTTCCACGCACGGGAACACTGAAGCTTTCTTT
CATRGSTHGNTEAFF
>few|-|TRBJ2-1|TRBV7-9
TGTGCCAGCAGCGACCCAGGACTTTCCTATGAGCAGTTCTTC
CASSDPGLSYEQFF
>-|-|TRBJ1-5|TRBV5-8
TGTGCCAGCAGCTTGGACGGACAGTCCAATCAGCCCCAGCATTTT
CASSLDGQSNQPQHF
>-|TRBD2|TRBJ2-2|TRBV19
TGTGCCAGTACCGCCGGGACTACCGGGTCCGGGGAGCTGTTTTTT
CASTAGTTGSGELFF
>few|TRBD1|TRBJ2-3|TRBV24-1
TGTGCCACCAGTGGGACAGGCTATACGCAGTATTTT
CATSGTGYTQYF
>-|TRBD1|TRBJ1-6|TRBV12-3/TRBV12-4
TGTGCCAGCATCCCCACAGGGGATAATTCACCCCTCCACTTT
CASIPTGDNSPLHF